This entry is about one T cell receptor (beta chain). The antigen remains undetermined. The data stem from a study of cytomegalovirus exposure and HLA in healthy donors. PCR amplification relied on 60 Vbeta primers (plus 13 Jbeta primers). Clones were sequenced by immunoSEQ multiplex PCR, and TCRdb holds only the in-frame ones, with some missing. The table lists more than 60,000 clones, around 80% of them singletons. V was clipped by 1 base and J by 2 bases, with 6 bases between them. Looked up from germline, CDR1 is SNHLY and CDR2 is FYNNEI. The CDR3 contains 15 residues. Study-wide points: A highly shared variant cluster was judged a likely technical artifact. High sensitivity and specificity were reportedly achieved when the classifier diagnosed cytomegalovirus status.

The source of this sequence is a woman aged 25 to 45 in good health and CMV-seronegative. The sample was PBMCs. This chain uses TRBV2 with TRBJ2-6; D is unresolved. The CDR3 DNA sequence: TGTGCCAGCAGTGAAGACCGGGCTGGGGCCAACGTCCTGACTTTC. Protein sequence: CASSEDRAGANVLTF.